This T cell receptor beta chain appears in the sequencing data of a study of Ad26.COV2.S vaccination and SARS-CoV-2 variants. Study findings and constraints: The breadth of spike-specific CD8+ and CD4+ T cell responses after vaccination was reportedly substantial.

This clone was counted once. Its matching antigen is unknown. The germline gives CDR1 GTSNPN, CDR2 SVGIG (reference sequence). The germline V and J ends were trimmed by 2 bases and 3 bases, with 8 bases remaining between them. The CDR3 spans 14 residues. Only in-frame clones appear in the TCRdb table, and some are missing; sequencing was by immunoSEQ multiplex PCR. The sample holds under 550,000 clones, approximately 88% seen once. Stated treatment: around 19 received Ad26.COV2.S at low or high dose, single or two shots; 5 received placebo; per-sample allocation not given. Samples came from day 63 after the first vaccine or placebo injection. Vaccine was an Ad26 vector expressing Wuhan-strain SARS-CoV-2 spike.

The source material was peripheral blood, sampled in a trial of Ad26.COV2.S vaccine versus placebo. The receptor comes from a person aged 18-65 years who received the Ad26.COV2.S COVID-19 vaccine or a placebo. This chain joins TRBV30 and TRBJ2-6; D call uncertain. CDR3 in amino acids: CAWSIGNGANVLTF. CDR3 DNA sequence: TGTGCCTGGAGTATAGGGAATGGGGCCAACGTCCTGACTTTC.